The source of this T cell receptor beta chain is a study of STAT5B mutations in CD4+ large granular lymphocyte leukemia. Study results and limitations: Patient CD4-sorted repertoires looked more clonal than healthy CD4+ repertoires, even without putative leukemic clones. TRBV06-family usage was enriched in top patient clones (8/27) versus controls (2/35).

Note on this clone: The antigen is not known.

The protocol was immunoSEQ multiplex PCR, while the TCRdb copy is restricted to in-frame clones and leaves out a portion. The sample holds some 21,000 clones, 60% to 80% seen once. Germline V lookup: CDR1 SEHNR, CDR2 FQNEAQ (reference sequence). V shed 6 bases and J shed 7 bases, with 10 bases lying between them. This CDR3 comprises 12 residues. The receptor's source is a human donor in good health. This sequence joins TRBV7-9 and TRBJ1-5; D is unclear. Sequenced material: CD4+ T cells from blood buffy coats. The chain's CDR3 is CASSQDRQPQHF. The CDR3 region has the DNA TGTGCCAGCAGTCAAGATCGGCAGCCCCAGCATTTT.